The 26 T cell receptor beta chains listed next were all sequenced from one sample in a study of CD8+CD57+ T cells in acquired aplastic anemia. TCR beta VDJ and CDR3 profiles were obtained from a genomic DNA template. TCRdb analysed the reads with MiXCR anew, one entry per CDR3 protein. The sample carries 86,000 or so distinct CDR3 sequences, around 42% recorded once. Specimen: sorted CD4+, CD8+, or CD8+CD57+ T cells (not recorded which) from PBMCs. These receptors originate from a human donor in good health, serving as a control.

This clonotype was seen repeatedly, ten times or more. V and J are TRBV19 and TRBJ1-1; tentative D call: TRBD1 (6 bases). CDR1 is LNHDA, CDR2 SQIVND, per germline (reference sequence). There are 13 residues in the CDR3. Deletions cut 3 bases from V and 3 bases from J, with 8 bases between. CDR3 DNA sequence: TGTGCCAGTAGTATTGCAGGGGACACTGAAGCTTTCTTT. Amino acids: CASSIAGDTEAFF.

CDR3 bases: TGTGCCAGCAGCCTTAGGACGGCCAACTATGGCTACACCTTC. It encodes CASSLRTANYGYTF. The rearrangement uses TRBV2 and TRBJ1-2; D uncertain. V was shortened by 6 bases and J by 2 bases, with 13 bases between the two germline ends. The germline gives CDR1 SNHLY, CDR2 FYNNEI. This CDR3 has 14 residues.

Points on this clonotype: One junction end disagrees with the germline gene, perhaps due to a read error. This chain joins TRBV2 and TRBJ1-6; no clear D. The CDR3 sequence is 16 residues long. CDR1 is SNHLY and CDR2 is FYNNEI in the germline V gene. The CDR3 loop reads CASSDGGLPYNSPPHF. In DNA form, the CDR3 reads TGTGCCAGCAGTGACGGCGGCCTACCCTATAATTCACCCCCCCACTTT.

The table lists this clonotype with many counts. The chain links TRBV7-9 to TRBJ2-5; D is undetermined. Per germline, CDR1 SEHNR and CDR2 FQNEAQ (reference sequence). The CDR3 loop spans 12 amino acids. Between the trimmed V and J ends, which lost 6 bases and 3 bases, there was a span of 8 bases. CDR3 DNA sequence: TGTGCCAGCAGGACGGAAGAAGAGACCCAGTACTTC. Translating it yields CASRTEEETQYF.

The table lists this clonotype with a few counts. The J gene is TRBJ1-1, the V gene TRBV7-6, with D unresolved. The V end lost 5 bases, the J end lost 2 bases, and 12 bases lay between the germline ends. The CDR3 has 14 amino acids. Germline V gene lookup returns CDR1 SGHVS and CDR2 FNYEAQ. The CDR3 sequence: CASSPRGLNTEAFF. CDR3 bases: TGTGCCAGCAGCCCAAGAGGGTTAAACACTGAAGCTTTCTTT.

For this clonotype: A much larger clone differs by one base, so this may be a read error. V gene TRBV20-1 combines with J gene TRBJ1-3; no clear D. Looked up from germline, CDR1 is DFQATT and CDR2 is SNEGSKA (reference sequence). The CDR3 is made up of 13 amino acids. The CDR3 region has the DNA TGCAGTGCCCGGAGCCCGATAGGAAACACCACATATTTT. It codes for CSARSPIGNTTYF.

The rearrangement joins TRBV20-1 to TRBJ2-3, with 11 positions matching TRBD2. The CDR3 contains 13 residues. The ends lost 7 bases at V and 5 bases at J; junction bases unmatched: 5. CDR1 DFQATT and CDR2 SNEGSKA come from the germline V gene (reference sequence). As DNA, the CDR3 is TGCAGTGTTAGCGGGAGGGCCATAGATACGCAGTATTTT. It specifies CSVSGRAIDTQYF.

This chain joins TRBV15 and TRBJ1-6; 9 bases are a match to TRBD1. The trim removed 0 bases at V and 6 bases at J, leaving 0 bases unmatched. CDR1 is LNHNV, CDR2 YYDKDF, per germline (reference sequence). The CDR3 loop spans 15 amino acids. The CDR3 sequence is CATSREGQGNSPLHF. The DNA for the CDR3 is TGTGCCACCAGCAGAGAGGGACAGGGTAATTCACCCCTCCACTTT.

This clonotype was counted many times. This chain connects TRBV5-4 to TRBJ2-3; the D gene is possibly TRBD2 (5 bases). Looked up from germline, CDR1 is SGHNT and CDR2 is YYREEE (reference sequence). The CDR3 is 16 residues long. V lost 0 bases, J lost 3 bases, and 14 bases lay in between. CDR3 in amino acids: CASSLVRGLGTDTQYF. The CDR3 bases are TGTGCCAGCAGCTTGGTTCGGGGATTGGGGACAGATACGCAGTATTTT.

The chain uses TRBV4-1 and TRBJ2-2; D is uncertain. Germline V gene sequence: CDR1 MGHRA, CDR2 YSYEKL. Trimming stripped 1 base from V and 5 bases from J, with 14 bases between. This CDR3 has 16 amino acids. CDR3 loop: CASSQAKTSLTGELFF. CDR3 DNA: TGCGCCAGCAGCCAAGCGAAGACCTCGTTGACCGGGGAGCTGTTTTTT.

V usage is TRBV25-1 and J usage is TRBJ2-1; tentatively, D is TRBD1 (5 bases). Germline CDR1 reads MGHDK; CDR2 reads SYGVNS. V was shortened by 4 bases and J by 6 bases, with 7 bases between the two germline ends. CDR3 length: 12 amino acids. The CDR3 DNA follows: TGTGCCAGCAGTGGGCAGGGCAATGAGCAGTTCTTC. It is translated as CASSGQGNEQFF.

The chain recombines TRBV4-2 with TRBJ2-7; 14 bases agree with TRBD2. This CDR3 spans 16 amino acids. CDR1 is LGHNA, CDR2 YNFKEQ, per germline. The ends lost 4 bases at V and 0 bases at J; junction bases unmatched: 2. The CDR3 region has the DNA TGTGCCAGCAGCCCCGGGACTAGCGGGAGCTCCTACGAGCAGTACTTC. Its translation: CASSPGTSGSSYEQYF.

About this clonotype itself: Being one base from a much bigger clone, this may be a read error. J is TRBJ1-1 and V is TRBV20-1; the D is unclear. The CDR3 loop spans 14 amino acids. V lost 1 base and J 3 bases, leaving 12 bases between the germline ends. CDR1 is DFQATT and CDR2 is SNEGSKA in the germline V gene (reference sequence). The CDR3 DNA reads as TGCAGTGCTAGAGGGCTCTTAGGGTACACTGAAGCTTTCTTT. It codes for CSARGLLGYTEAFF.

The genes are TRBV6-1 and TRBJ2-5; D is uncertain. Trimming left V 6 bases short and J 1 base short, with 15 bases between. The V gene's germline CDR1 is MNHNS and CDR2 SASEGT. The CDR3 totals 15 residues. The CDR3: CASRAHQQGQETQYF. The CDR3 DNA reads TGTGCCAGCAGGGCCCACCAACAAGGCCAAGAGACCCAGTACTTC.

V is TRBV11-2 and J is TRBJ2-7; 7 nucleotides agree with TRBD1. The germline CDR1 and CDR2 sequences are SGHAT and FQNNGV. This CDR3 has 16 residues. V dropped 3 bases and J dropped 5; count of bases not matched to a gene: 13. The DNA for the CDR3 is TGTGCCAGCAGCTTCCCCTTAGACAGGGAGAAGGACGAGCAGTACTTC. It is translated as CASSFPLDREKDEQYF.

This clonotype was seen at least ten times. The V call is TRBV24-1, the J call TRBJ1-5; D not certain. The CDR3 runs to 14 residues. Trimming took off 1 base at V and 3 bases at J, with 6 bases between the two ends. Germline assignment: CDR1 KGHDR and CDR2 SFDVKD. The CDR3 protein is CATSDFRLNQPQHF. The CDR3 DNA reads TGTGCCACCAGTGATTTTCGCCTCAATCAGCCCCAGCATTTT.

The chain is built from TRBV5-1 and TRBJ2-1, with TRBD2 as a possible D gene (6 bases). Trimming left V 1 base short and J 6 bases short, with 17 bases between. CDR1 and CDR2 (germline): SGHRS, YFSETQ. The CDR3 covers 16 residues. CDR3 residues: CASSLSGAGIVNEQFF. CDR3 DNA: TGCGCCAGCAGCTTGTCCGGGGCGGGAATCGTCAATGAGCAGTTCTTC.

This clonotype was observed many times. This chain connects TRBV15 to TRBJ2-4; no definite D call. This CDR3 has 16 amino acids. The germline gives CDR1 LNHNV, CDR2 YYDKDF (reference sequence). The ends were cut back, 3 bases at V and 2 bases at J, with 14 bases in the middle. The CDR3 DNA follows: TGTGCCACCAGCAGCCAGCCGGAGTCGTCCAAAAACATTCAGTACTTC. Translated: CATSSQPESSKNIQYF.

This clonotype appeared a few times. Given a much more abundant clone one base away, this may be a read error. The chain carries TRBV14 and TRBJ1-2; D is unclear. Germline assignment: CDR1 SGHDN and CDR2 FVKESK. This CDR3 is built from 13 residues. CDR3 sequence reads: CARSPLSGYGYTF. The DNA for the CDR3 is TGTGCCCGCAGCCCCCTGAGTGGGTATGGCTACACCTTC. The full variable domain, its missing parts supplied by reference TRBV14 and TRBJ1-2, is EAGVTQFPSHSVIEKGQTVTLRCDPISGHDNLYWYRRVMGKEIKFLLHFVKESKQDESGMPNNRFLAERTGGTYSTLKVQPAELEDSGVYFCARSPLSGYGYTFGSGTRLTVV.

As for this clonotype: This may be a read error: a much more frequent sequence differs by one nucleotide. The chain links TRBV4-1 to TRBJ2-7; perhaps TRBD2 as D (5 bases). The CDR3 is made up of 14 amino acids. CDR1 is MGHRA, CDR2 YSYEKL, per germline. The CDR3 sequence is CASSQAGIGYEQHF. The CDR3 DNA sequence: TGCGCCAGCAGCCAGGCCGGGATAGGCTACGAGCAGCACTTC.

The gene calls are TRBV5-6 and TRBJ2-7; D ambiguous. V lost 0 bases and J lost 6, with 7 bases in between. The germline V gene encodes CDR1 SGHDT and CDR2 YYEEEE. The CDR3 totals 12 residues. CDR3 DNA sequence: TGTGCCAGCAGCTTGGAACAAGCCGAGCAGTACTTC. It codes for CASSLEQAEQYF.

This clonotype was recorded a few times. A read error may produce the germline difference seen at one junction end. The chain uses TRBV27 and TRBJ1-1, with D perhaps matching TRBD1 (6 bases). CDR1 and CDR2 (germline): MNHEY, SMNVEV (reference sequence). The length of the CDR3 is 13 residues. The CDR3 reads CAGSPGANTEAFF. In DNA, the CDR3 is TGTGCCGGCAGTCCAGGGGCGAACACTGAAGCTTTCTTT.

The CDR3, as DNA: TGTGCCATACTAACAGGGGTCGGCACTGAAGCTTTCTTT. Residues: CAILTGVGTEAFF. J is TRBJ1-1 and V is TRBV2, with TRBD1 matching over 7 bases. CDR1 is SNHLY, CDR2 FYNNEI, per germline. V gave up 10 bases and J gave up 4 bases; unmatched junction bases: 9. CDR3 length: 13 amino acids. Variable domain in full (rest from reference TRBV2 and TRBJ1-1): EPEVTQTPSHQVTQMGQEVILRCVPISNHLYFYWYRQILGQKVEFLVSFYNNEISEKSEIFDDQFSVERPDGSNFTLKIRSTKLEDSAMYFCAILTGVGTEAFFGQGTRLTVV.

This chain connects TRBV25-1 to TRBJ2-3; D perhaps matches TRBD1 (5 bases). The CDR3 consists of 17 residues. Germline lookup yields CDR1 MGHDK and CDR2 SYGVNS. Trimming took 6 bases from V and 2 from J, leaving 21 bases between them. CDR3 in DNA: TGTGCCAGCAGCCAACCCCACGTGGGGCGGAACACAGATACGCAGTATTTT. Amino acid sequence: CASSQPHVGRNTDTQYF.

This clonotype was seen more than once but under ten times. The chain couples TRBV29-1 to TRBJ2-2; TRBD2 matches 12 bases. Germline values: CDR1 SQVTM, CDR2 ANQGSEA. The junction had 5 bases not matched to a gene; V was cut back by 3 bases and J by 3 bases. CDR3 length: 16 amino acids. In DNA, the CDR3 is TGCAGCGTTGAGAATACTAGCGGGGGGCACACCGGGGAGCTGTTTTTT. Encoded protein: CSVENTSGGHTGELFF.

The DNA of the CDR3 is TGTGCCAGCAGGGGAGTAGGCTACGAGCAGTACTTC. Protein product: CASRGVGYEQYF. The chain links TRBV25-1 to TRBJ2-7, with D perhaps matching TRBD2 (5 bases). The CDR3 sequence is 12 residues long. Germline CDR1 is MGHDK and CDR2 is SYGVNS. V lost 6 bases, J lost 3 bases, and 9 bases lay in between.